A single sample is the source of the 13 T cell receptor beta chains below, sequenced in a study of T cells after yellow fever vaccination. From the 5' RACE reads, TCRdb called clonotypes with MiXCR, one entry per CDR3 protein. The sample contains approximately 550,000 distinct CDR3 sequences, over 15% of which appear only once. Sequences were derived from PBMCs, sampled 15 days after the yellow fever booster vaccination. The receptors stem from a man aged 25-45 years who received the YFV17D yellow fever vaccine.

The chain joins TRBV5-1 to TRBJ2-7; tentatively, D is TRBD1 or TRBD2 (5 bases each). V was pared by 3 bases and J by 9 bases, with 16 bases between. In germline, CDR1 is SGHRS, CDR2 YFSETQ. The CDR3 extends over 13 amino acids. CDR3 sequence reads: CASSWGTGDGQYF. CDR3 bases: TGCGCCAGCAGCTGGGGGACCGGGGACGGGCAGTACTTC.

Only a few counts were recorded for this clonotype. This chain connects TRBV20-1 to TRBJ1-1; D is undetermined. The CDR3 covers 14 residues. Germline V gene sequence: CDR1 DFQATT, CDR2 SNEGSKA (reference sequence). V was pared by 3 bases and J by 4 bases, with 15 bases between. In DNA form, the CDR3 reads TGCAGTGCTAGCCCAGCCTCCGGGTTCACTGAAGCTTTCTTT. Protein: CSASPASGFTEAFF.

This clonotype was detected many times. V is TRBV6-1 and J is TRBJ2-1, with TRBD2 as a possible D gene (6 bases). V lost 4 bases to trimming and J lost 6 bases, with 7 bases between them. Per germline, CDR1 MNHNS and CDR2 SASEGT. The CDR3 totals 12 residues. The CDR3 region has the DNA TGTGCCAGCAGTGGGGGAGGCAATGAGCAGTTCTTC. Protein sequence: CASSGGGNEQFF.

The chain joins TRBV7-9 to TRBJ2-2, with 7 bases lining up with TRBD2. Unmatched junction bases numbered 9, after V lost 6 bases and J lost 5 bases. Germline CDR1 SEHNR, CDR2 FQNEAQ (reference sequence). The CDR3 extends over 15 amino acids. The CDR3 region has the DNA TGTGCCAGCAGGACGGGGGGACGAACTACCGGGGAGCTGTTTTTT. It translates to CASRTGGRTTGELFF.

The V gene is TRBV6-1, the J gene TRBJ1-1; 7 bases are a match to TRBD1. Germline V lookup: CDR1 MNHNS, CDR2 SASEGT. The CDR3 sequence is 13 residues long. V lost 9 bases to trimming and J lost 2 bases; unmatched junction nucleotides: 6. Written as DNA, the CDR3 is TGTGCCAGTCACAGGGGCACAAACACTGAAGCTTTCTTT. As protein: CASHRGTNTEAFF.

V and J are TRBV9 and TRBJ2-2; TRBD1 aligns across 8 bases. Trimming at V came to 6 bases and at J to 5 bases, leaving 6 bases not matched to a gene. CDR3 length: 14 amino acids. Germline CDR1 reads SGDLS; CDR2 reads YYNGEE. CDR3 nucleotides: TGTGCCAGCACCGGACAGGGAACAACCGGGGAGCTGTTTTTT. Protein product: CASTGQGTTGELFF.

The rearrangement links TRBV27 to TRBJ2-2; weak D call: TRBD2 (6 bases). V was shortened by 5 bases and J by 3 bases, with 10 bases between the two germline ends. Germline CDR1 reads MNHEY; CDR2 reads SMNVEV (reference sequence). This CDR3 has 14 residues. CDR3 in DNA: TGTGCCAGCAGTCGGGGAGGTCACACCGGGGAGCTGTTTTTT. Translation: CASSRGGHTGELFF.

The V and J genes are TRBV1 and TRBJ2-5; no DNA check was done on the table's D call, TRBD2. TRBV1 counts as a pseudogene. This CDR3 has 15 residues. The CDR3 protein is CTSSPLTSEKETQYF. DNA for the CDR3: TGCACCAGCAGCCCCTTGACTAGTGAAAAAGAGACCCAGTACTTC.

This clonotype was found a few times. The chain links TRBV5-6 to TRBJ2-3; 7 nucleotides align to TRBD2. The J segment lost 10 bases and the V segment lost 0 bases, leaving 5 bases of the junction unmatched. CDR3 length: 13 amino acids. In germline, CDR1 is SGHDT, CDR2 YYEEEE. The CDR3 region has the DNA TGTGCCAGCAGCTTGGCCGATGGGAGGGCGCAGTATTTT. As protein: CASSLADGRAQYF. Full variable domain (outside the CDR3, taken from reference TRBV5-6 and TRBJ2-3): DAGVTQSPTHLIKTRGQQVTLRCSPKSGHDTVSWYQQALGQGPQFIFQYYEEEERQRGNFPDRFSGHQFPNYSSELNVNALLLGDSALYLCASSLADGRAQYFGPGTRLTVL.

This chain links TRBV6-5 with TRBJ2-5; D might be TRBD2 (7 bases). From germline, CDR1 is MNHEY and CDR2 SVGAGI. The V end was cut by 6 bases, the J end by 4 bases, with 9 bases between. CDR3 length: 12 residues. DNA for the CDR3: TGTGCCAGCAGGGGGGGGCGAGAGACCCAGTACTTC. Translated: CASRGGRETQYF.

The V call is TRBV24-1, the J call TRBJ2-1, with 10 bases lining up with TRBD1. Germline lookup yields CDR1 KGHDR and CDR2 SFDVKD. This CDR3 contains 16 residues. V shed 4 bases and J 9 bases; nucleotides not matched to a gene: 11. The chain's CDR3 is CATSETDRGRGFEQFF. CDR3 nucleotides: TGTGCCACCAGTGAGACTGACAGGGGGCGCGGGTTTGAGCAGTTCTTC.

This clonotype was observed a handful of times. V is TRBV7-8 and J is TRBJ2-5, with D possibly TRBD2 on 5 matching bases. Germline loops: CDR1 SGHVS, CDR2 FQNEAQ. CDR3 length: 14 residues. V was cut by 5 bases and J by 2 bases, with 12 bases left in between. The CDR3 bases are TGTGCCAGCAGCCCGGACTCCGTACAAGAGACCCAGTACTTC. It codes for CASSPDSVQETQYF.

The rearrangement uses TRBV20-1 and TRBJ1-5, with 8 bases matching TRBD1. J lost 0 bases, V lost 6 bases, and 4 bases had no gene match. Germline CDR1 and CDR2: DFQATT and SNEGSKA (reference sequence). The CDR3 has 14 amino acids. The DNA of the CDR3 is TGCAGTGCGGGGACAGGACTTAGCAATCAGCCCCAGCATTTT. Amino acids: CSAGTGLSNQPQHF.